Below, 11 T cell receptor beta chains from the same sample are listed, as sequenced in a study of blood T cell repertoires in COVID-19. Clones were sequenced by immunoSEQ multiplex PCR, and TCRdb holds only the in-frame ones, with some missing. The sample lists approximately 39,000 clones; roughly 94% were seen once. The sample consisted of peripheral blood. The receptors were sampled from a human donor with active COVID-19. The donor label of this sample is uncertain.

The J gene is TRBJ2-7, the V gene TRBV6-5; D unclear. Trimming left V 7 bases short and J 2 bases short, with 9 bases between. Germline lookup yields CDR1 MNHEY and CDR2 SVGAGI. This CDR3 spans 12 amino acids. As DNA, the CDR3 is TGTGCCAGCATTGGCAATGCCTACGAGCAGTACTTC. Translating it yields CASIGNAYEQYF.

The rearrangement joins TRBV25-1 to TRBJ1-6, with 8 bases identical to TRBD1. The germline V gene has CDR1 MGHDK and CDR2 SYGVNS. Losses at the gene ends were 7 bases for V and 7 bases for J; bases not matched to a gene: 9. CDR3 length: 15 residues. The CDR3 loop is CASTTGAGGNSPLHF. The CDR3 DNA follows: TGTGCCAGCACGACAGGGGCGGGAGGGAATTCACCCCTCCACTTT.

The gene calls are TRBV6-8 and TRBJ2-7, with 10 nucleotides matching TRBD1. CDR1 and CDR2 from the germline V gene are MNHGY and SAAAGT. The CDR3 spans 16 residues. Trimming removed 0 bases from V and 3 bases from J; junction bases left unmatched: 5. Written as DNA, the CDR3 is TGTGCCAGCAGTTACTCCCAGGGACAGGGGTTCTACGAGCAGTACTTC. The encoded protein is CASSYSQGQGFYEQYF.

The V call is TRBV6-5, the J call TRBJ2-2; no clear D. V lost 5 bases and J 0 bases, leaving 10 bases between the germline ends. The germline V gene encodes CDR1 MNHEY and CDR2 SVGAGI. CDR3 size: 15 residues. CDR3 loop: CASSTQAANTGELFF. The CDR3 DNA reads as TGTGCCAGCAGTACCCAGGCCGCGAACACCGGGGAGCTGTTTTTT.

The rearrangement joins TRBV4-3 to TRBJ2-1; 7 bases are a match to TRBD2. Germline-derived CDR1 and CDR2 are LGHNA and YSLEER. This CDR3 is built from 17 residues. Trimming at V came to 2 bases and at J to 4 bases, leaving 11 bases not matched to a gene. The chain's CDR3 is CASSQSQVLASYNEQFF. CDR3 nucleotide sequence: TGCGCCAGCAGCCAATCGCAGGTACTAGCGAGTTACAATGAGCAGTTCTTC.

This chain's CDR3 is CASSSRITGELFF. DNA for the CDR3: TGTGCCAGCAGCTCCCGTATAACCGGGGAGCTGTTTTTT. J is TRBJ2-2 and V is TRBV11-3; no clear D gene. Per the germline V gene, CDR1 is SGHNT and CDR2 is YENEEA. The CDR3 sequence is 13 residues long. The V end was cut by 4 bases, the J end by 5 bases, with 8 bases between.

The V gene is TRBV20-1, the J gene TRBJ1-2, with D hard to call. Trimming stripped 6 bases from V and 6 bases from J, with 8 bases between. CDR1 and CDR2 (germline): DFQATT, SNEGSKA (reference sequence). The CDR3 totals 10 residues. Here the CDR3 DNA reads TGCAGTGCCTCATTAGATGGCTACACCTTC. Translated, it gives CSASLDGYTF.

The rearrangement links TRBV7-9 to TRBJ1-2; 7 bases match TRBD1. There are 15 residues in the CDR3. CDR1 SEHNR and CDR2 FQNEAQ come from the germline V gene (reference sequence). After removal of 6 bases from V and 6 bases from J, the junction contained 13 bases not matched to a gene. The CDR3 DNA is TGTGCCAGCAGTCGGGCCGGCGGACAGGTGAATGGCTACACCTTC. Amino acids: CASSRAGGQVNGYTF.

The chain employs TRBV24-1 and TRBJ2-3, with 7 nucleotides matching TRBD1. The length of the CDR3 is 16 residues. From germline, CDR1 is KGHDR and CDR2 SFDVKD. Trimming at V came to 1 base and at J to 2 bases, leaving 5 bases not matched to a gene. The CDR3 DNA reads TGTGCCACCAGTGATTTCCGGGACAGTACCACAGATACGCAGTATTTT. This encodes CATSDFRDSTTDTQYF.

The table lists this clone with a count of one. V usage is TRBV10-3 and J usage is TRBJ1-1, with 7 bases fitting TRBD1. This CDR3 region has 12 residues. The ends lost 9 bases at V and 1 base at J; junction bases unmatched: 2. Germline V gene sequence: CDR1 ENHRY, CDR2 SYGVKD. This CDR3 reads CAINRGNTEAFF. CDR3 nucleotides: TGTGCCATAAACAGGGGGAACACTGAAGCTTTCTTT.

The chain employs TRBV6-5 and TRBJ1-1, with D unresolved. The germline V gene encodes CDR1 MNHEY and CDR2 SVGAGI. Deletions cut 0 bases from V and 3 bases from J, with 5 bases between. The CDR3 runs to 13 residues. The chain's CDR3 is CASSYSRDTEAFF. CDR3 DNA: TGTGCCAGCAGTTACTCGAGGGACACTGAAGCTTTCTTT.